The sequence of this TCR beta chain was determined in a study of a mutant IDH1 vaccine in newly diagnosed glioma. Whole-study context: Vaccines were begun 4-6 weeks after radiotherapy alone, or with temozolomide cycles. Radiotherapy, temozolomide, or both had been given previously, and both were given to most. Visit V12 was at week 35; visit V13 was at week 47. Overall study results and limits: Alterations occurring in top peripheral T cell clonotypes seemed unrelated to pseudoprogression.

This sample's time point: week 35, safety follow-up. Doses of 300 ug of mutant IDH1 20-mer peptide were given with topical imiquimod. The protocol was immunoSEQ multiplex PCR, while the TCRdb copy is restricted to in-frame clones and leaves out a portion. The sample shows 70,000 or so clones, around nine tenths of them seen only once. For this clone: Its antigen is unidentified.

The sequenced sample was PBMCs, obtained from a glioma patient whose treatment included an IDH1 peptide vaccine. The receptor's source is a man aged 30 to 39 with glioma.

The CDR3 loop reads CAISETGQGFNGANVLTF. The DNA of the CDR3 is TGTGCCATCAGTGAGACGGGACAGGGGTTTAACGGGGCCAACGTCCTGACTTTC. The chain combines TRBV10-3 with TRBJ2-6; 10 bases map to TRBD1. Germline loops: CDR1 ENHRY, CDR2 SYGVKD. V shed 2 bases and J 4 bases; nucleotides not matched to a gene: 8. The CDR3 sequence is 18 residues long.